The T cell receptor beta chain described here comes from a study of T cells in Graves' hyperthyroidism and ophthalmopathy. RNA transcripts provided the source from which TCR beta CDR3 regions were amplified. TCR CDR3 underwent first-round RT-PCR with the HTBI primer set. TCRdb ran MiXCR on the multiplex PCR reads and lists one entry per CDR3 protein. The sample has around 35,000 distinct CDR3 sequences, roughly 52% seen once. A word on this clonotype: Its target is not known.

Study-level points and caveats: Stable hyperthyroidism and ophthalmopathy were separated using 13 V-J signatures.

Germline CDR1 is SGHDT and CDR2 is YYEEEE. V was shortened by 5 bases and J by 6 bases, with 11 bases between the two germline ends. This CDR3 comprises 12 residues. The sequenced material came from blood. The TCR comes from a man aged 40-55 years with Graves' ophthalmopathy. The chain uses TRBV5-6 and TRBJ1-2, with no clear D. CDR3 in amino acids: CASRELMDGYTF. The DNA of the CDR3 is TGTGCCAGCAGAGAGTTAATGGATGGCTACACCTTC.